The TCR beta chain under discussion was sequenced for a study of blood T cell repertoires in COVID-19. V gave up 5 bases and J gave up 8 bases, with 19 bases separating them. Germline-derived CDR1 and CDR2 are LNHDA and SQIVND (reference sequence). This CDR3 is 15 amino acids long. Here immunoSEQ multiplex PCR was the method, and the copy in TCRdb shows in-frame clones only, minus some. The repertoire holds 200,000 to 250,000 clones, with about nine tenths as singletons. Sequenced: peripheral blood. The sequence was collected from a young man with COVID-19, enrolled during active disease. The J gene is TRBJ2-1, the V gene TRBV19; TRBD2 might be the D (5 bases). This CDR3 is CASSEAGLPRDEQFF. The CDR3 DNA is TGTGCCAGTAGTGAAGCTGGACTCCCTCGCGATGAGCAGTTCTTC.